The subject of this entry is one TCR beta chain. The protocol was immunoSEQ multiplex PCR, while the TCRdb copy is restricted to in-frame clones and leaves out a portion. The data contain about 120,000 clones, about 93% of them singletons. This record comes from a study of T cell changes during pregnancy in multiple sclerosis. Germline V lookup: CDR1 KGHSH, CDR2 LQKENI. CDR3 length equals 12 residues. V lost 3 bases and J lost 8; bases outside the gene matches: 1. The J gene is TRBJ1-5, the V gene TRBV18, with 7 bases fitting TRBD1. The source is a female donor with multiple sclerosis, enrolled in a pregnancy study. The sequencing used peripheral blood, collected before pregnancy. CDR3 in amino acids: CASSPTGKPQHF. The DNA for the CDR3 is TGTGCCAGCTCACCGACAGGGAAGCCCCAGCATTTT.